These 14 T cell receptor beta chains share one sample of origin, sequenced in a study of CD8 T cells in Susac syndrome. Roughly 0.45 to 1 ug RNA was reverse transcribed with random hexamers. TCRdb analysed the immunoSEQ multiplex PCR reads with MiXCR anew, one entry per CDR3 protein. The sample consists of about 280,000 distinct CDR3 sequences, approximately 85% of them appearing once. Sequenced: CD8+ T cells from PBMCs. The receptors were gathered from a human donor with multiple sclerosis.

This clonotype was counted only a few times. The V and J genes are TRBV7-9 and TRBJ1-2; D gene unclear. Germline CDR1 reads SEHNR; CDR2 reads FQNEAQ (reference sequence). Trimming shortened V by 1 base and J by 7 bases, and 10 bases separated the two germline ends. CDR3 length: 13 amino acids. DNA of the CDR3: TGTGCCAGCAGCTTAGGGGCGGCGGGTGGCTACACCTTC. It encodes CASSLGAAGGYTF.

The chain carries TRBV10-3 and TRBJ1-1; D uncertain. Germline V gives CDR1 ENHRY, CDR2 SYGVKD. There are 12 residues in the CDR3. V was clipped by 3 bases and J by 7 bases, with 9 bases between them. The CDR3 reads CAISDSSDEAFF. The CDR3 nucleotides are TGTGCCATCAGTGATAGTAGCGATGAAGCTTTCTTT.

This clonotype was picked up a small number of times. This chain joins TRBV28 and TRBJ2-7, with D possibly being TRBD1 (6 bases). V dropped 10 bases and J dropped 1 base, with 17 bases sitting between them. The CDR3 runs to 14 residues. Germline V gene sequence: CDR1 MDHEN, CDR2 SYDVKM. CDR3 coding DNA: TGTGCCACTTCCTTACAGGGTTGGTCCTACGAGCAGTACTTC. Translation gives CATSLQGWSYEQYF. Supplemented by reference TRBV28 and TRBJ2-7, the full variable domain reads DVKVTQSSRYLVKRTGEKVFLECVQDMDHENMFWYRQDPGLGLRLIYFSYDVKMKEKGDIPEGYSVSREKKERFSLILESASTNQTSMYLCATSLQGWSYEQYFGPGTRLTVT.

This chain connects TRBV9 to TRBJ2-1; TRBD2 matches at 11 bases. The CDR3 totals 16 residues. The junction had 12 bases not matched to a gene; V was cut back by 4 bases and J by 9 bases. CDR1 is SGDLS and CDR2 is YYNGEE in the germline V gene. The CDR3 is CASSHGTSGPGGEQFF. CDR3 bases: TGTGCCAGCAGCCACGGGACTAGCGGCCCCGGTGGTGAGCAGTTCTTC.

The rearrangement uses TRBV4-1 and TRBJ2-7; D is ambiguous. This CDR3 region has 15 residues. V lost 3 bases and J 2 bases, leaving 14 bases between the germline ends. The V gene's germline CDR1 is MGHRA and CDR2 YSYEKL. The CDR3 sequence is CASSQSGSSTYEQYF. The DNA of the CDR3 is TGCGCCAGCAGCCAGTCCGGGTCCTCTACCTACGAGCAGTACTTC.

The rearrangement links TRBV19 to TRBJ2-7; D is perhaps TRBD2 (6 bases). The CDR3 spans 14 residues. The V gene lost 5 bases and the J gene lost 0 bases, with 11 bases spanning the gap. Germline CDR1 LNHDA, CDR2 SQIVND (reference sequence). The CDR3 sequence: CASSPSGVSYEQYF. CDR3 DNA sequence: TGTGCCAGTAGTCCATCGGGGGTCTCCTACGAGCAGTACTTC.

V is TRBV12-3 or TRBV12-4 and J is TRBJ2-7; D is unresolved. The CDR3 covers 11 residues. V lost 3 bases, J lost 6 bases, and 6 bases lay in between. CDR3 protein: CASSFSPEQYF. The CDR3 nucleotides are TGTGCCAGCAGTTTTTCCCCCGAGCAGTACTTC.

This chain links TRBV15 with TRBJ2-5; TRBD1 might be the D (5 bases). The germline V gene encodes CDR1 LNHNV and CDR2 YYDKDF (reference sequence). V was pared by 0 bases and J by 5 bases, with 16 bases between. The CDR3 sequence is 16 residues long. For the CDR3, the DNA is TGTGCCACCAGCAGAGATCCCACAGGTCGAACGGAGACCCAGTACTTC. Its translation is CATSRDPTGRTETQYF.

The V call is TRBV6-5, the J call TRBJ1-2; 8 nucleotides agree with TRBD1. The V gene's germline CDR1 is MNHEY and CDR2 SVGAGI. V trimming: 0 bases; J trimming: 3 bases; junction bases outside the gene matches: 0. This CDR3 has 14 residues. The CDR3 DNA reads TGTGCCAGCAGTTACTCGGGACAGGACTATGGCTACACCTTC. It encodes CASSYSGQDYGYTF.

This chain uses TRBV7-9 with TRBJ1-5; perhaps TRBD1 as D (6 bases). Looked up from germline, CDR1 is SEHNR and CDR2 is FQNEAQ (reference sequence). This CDR3 has 14 amino acids. The V end was cut by 1 base, the J end by 7 bases, with 11 bases between. CDR3 amino acids: CASSLEGGPQPQHF. The DNA of the CDR3 is TGTGCCAGCAGCTTAGAAGGGGGGCCGCAGCCCCAGCATTTT. The full variable domain, with the rest looked up from reference TRBV7-9 and TRBJ1-5, is DTGVSQNPRHKITKRGQNVTFRCDPISEHNRLYWYRQTLGQGPEFLTYFQNEAQLEKSRLLSDRFSAERPKGSFSTLEIQRTEQGDSAMYLCASSLEGGPQPQHFGDGTRLSIL.

The chain is built from TRBV5-1 and TRBJ2-1, with D possibly TRBD2 on 5 matching bases. Germline V CDR1 and CDR2: SGHRS, YFSETQ. The CDR3 spans 14 residues. The V gene lost 5 bases and the J gene lost 8 bases, with 17 bases spanning the gap. This chain's CDR3 is CASRGQWETDEQFF. The CDR3 region has the DNA TGCGCCAGCAGGGGTCAGTGGGAGACCGATGAGCAGTTCTTC. The full variable domain, completed using reference TRBV5-1 and TRBJ2-1, is KAGVTQTPRYLIKTRGQQVTLSCSPISGHRSVSWYQQTPGQGLQFLFEYFSETQRNKGNFPGRFSGRQFSNSRSEMNVSTLELGDSALYLCASRGQWETDEQFFGPGTRLTVL.

This sequence joins TRBV6-4 and TRBJ1-1; TRBD1 might be the D (5 bases). The ends were cut back, 9 bases at V and 6 bases at J, with 20 bases in the middle. CDR3 size: 14 residues. Germline V gene sequence: CDR1 MRHNA, CDR2 SNTAGT. The CDR3 DNA follows: TGTGCCAGACTCTCGGGCGTAGGGGATTCTGAAGCTTTCTTT. Its protein is CARLSGVGDSEAFF.

This rearrangement joins TRBV14 to TRBJ1-1, with TRBD1 as a possible D gene (5 bases). Trimming removed 4 bases from V and 4 bases from J, with 16 bases in between. The CDR3 consists of 15 residues. From germline, CDR1 is SGHDN and CDR2 FVKESK. This CDR3 is CASSPLQDRGTEAFF. The CDR3 DNA reads TGTGCCAGCAGCCCCCTCCAGGATAGGGGCACTGAAGCTTTCTTT.

The chain carries TRBV9 and TRBJ2-3, with a tentative D call TRBD2 (6 bases). V was pared by 4 bases and J by 2 bases, with 17 bases between. This CDR3 has 16 amino acids. From germline, CDR1 is SGDLS and CDR2 YYNGEE. In DNA, the CDR3 is TGTGCCAGCAGCCCAAGGCGGGAAGGGGACACAGATACGCAGTATTTT. Amino acid sequence: CASSPRREGDTDTQYF.